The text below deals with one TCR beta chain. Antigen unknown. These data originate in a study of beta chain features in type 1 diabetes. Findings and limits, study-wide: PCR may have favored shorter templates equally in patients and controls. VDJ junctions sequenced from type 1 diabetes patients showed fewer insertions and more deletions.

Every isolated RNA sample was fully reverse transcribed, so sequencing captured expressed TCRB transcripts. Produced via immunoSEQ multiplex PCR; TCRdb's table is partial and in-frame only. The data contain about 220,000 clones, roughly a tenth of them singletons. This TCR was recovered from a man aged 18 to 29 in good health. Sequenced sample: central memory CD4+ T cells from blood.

For the CDR3, the DNA is TGTGCCAGCAGTGAAGCAACCGAGACCCAGTACTTC. This encodes CASSEATETQYF. The gene calls are TRBV2 and TRBJ2-5; D not resolved. This CDR3 has 12 amino acids. Germline V CDR1 and CDR2: SNHLY, FYNNEI. V was cut by 0 bases and J by 5 bases, with 4 bases left in between.